These 21 T cell receptor beta chains came from one sample sequenced in a study of cytomegalovirus exposure and HLA in healthy donors. The PCR had 60 Vbeta and 13 Jbeta primers. Generated by immunoSEQ multiplex PCR, the TCRdb table keeps only in-frame clones and is missing some. The repertoire holds 150,000 to 200,000 clones, with around 79% as singletons. The sequencing input was PBMCs. Receptors were obtained from a man in his fifties in good health and CMV-seropositive.

The J gene is TRBJ2-1, the V gene TRBV6-5, with TRBD2 identical over 8 bases. The V segment lost 5 bases and the J segment 5 bases; nucleotides outside the gene matches: 5. This CDR3 is 14 amino acids long. Germline-derived CDR1 and CDR2 are MNHEY and SVGAGI. The CDR3 loop reads CASSRGGVNNEQFF. The CDR3 nucleotides read TGTGCCAGCAGTCGGGGGGGGGTCAACAATGAGCAGTTCTTC.

V is TRBV28 and J is TRBJ1-2; TRBD1 aligns across 7 bases. Germline-derived CDR1 and CDR2 are MDHEN and SYDVKM. CDR3 length: 14 amino acids. V lost 8 bases, J lost 8 bases, and 14 bases stayed unmatched. The CDR3 loop is CASAQTGALGGYTF. The CDR3 DNA is TGTGCCAGCGCGCAAACAGGGGCCCTCGGCGGCTACACCTTC.

V and J are TRBV2 and TRBJ1-5; D may be TRBD1 (5 bases). CDR1 is SNHLY, CDR2 FYNNEI, per germline. This CDR3 has 18 amino acids. V was pared by 5 bases and J by 3 bases, with 23 bases between. The CDR3 coding sequence is TGTGCCAGCAGTATGGCAGATATCGCGGGGCTCTACAATCAGCCCCAGCATTTT. It translates to CASSMADIAGLYNQPQHF.

The rearrangement joins TRBV18 to TRBJ1-1, with D hard to call. With 7 bases removed from V and 2 bases from J, the gap between germline ends came to 14 bases. This CDR3 has 14 amino acids. Germline loops: CDR1 KGHSH, CDR2 LQKENI. In DNA, the CDR3 is TGTGCCAGCTACGGACGGGGAGGAAACACTGAAGCTTTCTTT. Translating it yields CASYGRGGNTEAFF.

This clone was recorded only once. The genes are TRBV11-2 and TRBJ2-1; D gene ambiguous. The V gene's germline CDR1 is SGHAT and CDR2 FQNNGV. This CDR3 is built from 12 residues. Trimming shortened V by 5 bases and J by 6 bases, and 8 bases separated the two germline ends. The DNA of the CDR3 is TGTGCCAGCAGCCTCCGTTCCAATGAGCAGTTCTTC. Its translation is CASSLRSNEQFF.

The gene calls are TRBV15 and TRBJ2-7; weak D call: TRBD1 (6 bases). Trimming shortened V by 1 base and J by 4 bases, and 23 bases separated the two germline ends. The CDR3 loop spans 18 amino acids. CDR1 is LNHNV, CDR2 YYDKDF, per germline (reference sequence). CDR3 DNA sequence: TGTGCCACCAGCAGAGTTTCCCCGGGACACAAAGTGGGTTACGAGCAGTACTTC. It yields the protein CATSRVSPGHKVGYEQYF.

The genes are TRBV4-1 and TRBJ2-7; TRBD1 matches 8 bases. The junction had 5 bases not matched to a gene; V was cut back by 4 bases and J by 3 bases. This CDR3 has 14 residues. Germline-derived CDR1 and CDR2 are MGHRA and YSYEKL. CDR3 bases: TGCGCCAGCAGCCTTGACAGGGGCCTCTACGAGCAGTACTTC. It specifies CASSLDRGLYEQYF.

The CDR3 sequence: CASSRTGQLATNEKLFF. For the CDR3, the DNA is TGTGCCAGCAGCCGCACAGGACAGCTTGCAACTAATGAAAAACTGTTTTTT. This chain uses TRBV9 with TRBJ1-4, with D possibly TRBD1 on 6 matching bases. V lost 4 bases and J 0 bases, leaving 16 bases between the germline ends. The CDR3 totals 17 residues. Per the germline V gene, CDR1 is SGDLS and CDR2 is YYNGEE. Using reference TRBV9 and TRBJ1-4 for the parts outside the CDR3, the full variable domain is DSGVTQTPKHLITATGQRVTLRCSPRSGDLSVYWYQQSLDQGLQFLIQYYNGEERAKGNILERFSAQQFPDLHSELNLSSLELGDSALYFCASSRTGQLATNEKLFFGSGTQLSVL.

Remarks on this clone: At one of its ends the junction is not consistent with the germline gene, which may arise from a read error. The DNA of the CDR3 is TGTTCCAGCAGCCCAGGACAGGGGCAGGTCTATGGCTACACCTTC. Encoded protein: CSSSPGQGQVYGYTF. The chain has TRBV7-9 and TRBJ1-2, with TRBD1 matching over 9 bases. Germline V gene sequence: CDR1 SEHNR, CDR2 FQNEAQ (reference sequence). CDR3 length equals 15 residues.

V gene TRBV6-1 combines with J gene TRBJ2-2; 9 positions match TRBD2. The CDR3 totals 15 residues. The trim removed 7 bases at V and 7 bases at J, leaving 10 bases unmatched. The germline gives CDR1 MNHNS, CDR2 SASEGT. The CDR3 DNA reads TGTGCCAGCATGATGGCGCGGGGGGGCAGCGGGGAGCTGTTTTTT. The encoded protein is CASMMARGGSGELFF.

The rearrangement links TRBV30 to TRBJ1-2; D is unresolved. Trimming shortened V by 5 bases and J by 1 base, and 14 bases separated the two germline ends. The CDR3 consists of 14 residues. Germline lookup yields CDR1 GTSNPN and CDR2 SVGIG (reference sequence). This CDR3 reads CAWFPRVYNYGYTF. The CDR3 region has the DNA TGTGCCTGGTTCCCAAGAGTCTATAACTATGGCTACACCTTC. Combining the CDR3 with reference TRBV30 and TRBJ1-2 gives the whole variable domain SQTIHQWPATLVQPVGSPLSLECTVEGTSNPNLYWYRQAAGRGLQLLFYSVGIGQISSEVPQNLSASRPQDRQFILSSKKLLLSDSGFYLCAWFPRVYNYGYTFGSGTRLTVV.

The genes are TRBV18 and TRBJ1-3; 7 nucleotides line up with TRBD1. In germline, CDR1 is KGHSH, CDR2 LQKENI. Losses at the gene ends were 3 bases for V and 2 bases for J; bases not matched to a gene: 7. The CDR3 consists of 16 residues. The CDR3 protein is CASSPNQGGTGNTIYF. The DNA of the CDR3 is TGTGCCAGCTCACCTAACCAGGGGGGCACTGGAAACACCATATATTTT.

The chain combines TRBV9 with TRBJ2-1; TRBD2 aligns across 7 bases. CDR1 and CDR2 (germline): SGDLS, YYNGEE. The CDR3 length is 16 residues. Trimming at V came to 2 bases and at J to 4 bases, leaving 9 bases not matched to a gene. Here the CDR3 DNA reads TGTGCCAGCAGCGTCAGAGCGGGACCCCCGTACAATGAGCAGTTCTTC. Translation gives CASSVRAGPPYNEQFF.

The chain combines TRBV4-3 with TRBJ1-6; TRBD1 matches 8 bases. With V trimmed by 0 bases and J by 9 bases, 10 bases remained unmatched. This CDR3 contains 17 residues. Germline CDR1 reads LGHNA; CDR2 reads YSLEER. CDR3 sequence (DNA): TGCGCCAGCAGCCAAGATCTATGGACAGGGTTGAGTTCACCCCTCCACTTT. Translated, it gives CASSQDLWTGLSSPLHF.

The chain links TRBV6-5 to TRBJ2-5, with 7 bases fitting TRBD1. The germline V gene encodes CDR1 MNHEY and CDR2 SVGAGI. Losses at the gene ends were 6 bases for V and 7 bases for J; bases not matched to a gene: 14. This CDR3 has 15 residues. The CDR3 region has the DNA TGTGCCAGCAGCTACAGAGGGACAGCCGTCCCGACCCAGTACTTC. Translated, it gives CASSYRGTAVPTQYF.

The V gene is TRBV5-4, the J gene TRBJ2-3; 13 bases are shared with TRBD2. The J segment lost 7 bases and the V segment lost 4 bases, leaving 12 bases of the junction unmatched. This CDR3 contains 17 residues. CDR1 and CDR2 from the germline V gene are SGHNT and YYREEE (reference sequence). The CDR3 here is CASSPMTSGGSTHTQYF. In DNA, the CDR3 is TGTGCCAGCAGCCCTATGACTAGCGGGGGGAGTACCCATACGCAGTATTTT.

V is TRBV19 and J is TRBJ2-2; a possible D gene is TRBD1 (6 bases). Germline loops: CDR1 LNHDA, CDR2 SQIVND (reference sequence). V was pared by 5 bases and J by 4 bases, with 11 bases between. CDR3 length equals 14 residues. The CDR3 DNA follows: TGTGCCAGTAGTTCGGACAGCTTCACCGGGGAGCTGTTTTTT. Translation: CASSSDSFTGELFF. Combining the CDR3 with reference TRBV19 and TRBJ2-2 gives the whole variable domain DGGITQSPKYLFRKEGQNVTLSCEQNLNHDAMYWYRQDPGQGLRLIYYSQIVNDFQKGDIAEGYSVSREKKESFPLTVTSAQKNPTAFYLCASSSDSFTGELFFGEGSRLTVL.

This clone was counted between two and nine times. The gene calls are TRBV2 and TRBJ1-5; 8 bases line up with TRBD1. The CDR3 is made up of 13 amino acids. Trimming removed 6 bases from V and 9 bases from J; junction bases left unmatched: 7. Germline loops: CDR1 SNHLY, CDR2 FYNNEI. The CDR3 loop reads CASRGQGFRPQHF. CDR3 nucleotides: TGTGCCAGCAGAGGACAGGGTTTCCGGCCCCAGCATTTT.

V and J are TRBV6-5 and TRBJ1-5; D might be TRBD1 (6 bases). Trimming shortened V by 5 bases and J by 3 bases, and 11 bases separated the two germline ends. The CDR3 consists of 14 residues. CDR1 is MNHEY, CDR2 SVGAGI, per germline. The CDR3 DNA sequence: TGTGCCAGCAGTCGGGCAGGGGACAATCAGCCCCAGCATTTT. The encoded protein is CASSRAGDNQPQHF.

V is TRBV19 and J is TRBJ1-2; 10 bases are shared with TRBD1. J gave up 3 bases and V 5 bases, and 3 bases lay outside the gene matches. The germline V gene encodes CDR1 LNHDA and CDR2 SQIVND (reference sequence). The CDR3 spans 14 residues. This CDR3 is CASSGTGVDYGYTF. DNA for the CDR3: TGTGCCAGTAGTGGGACAGGGGTTGACTATGGCTACACCTTC.

This sequence joins TRBV9 and TRBJ2-5, with 8 nucleotides matching TRBD1. CDR1 SGDLS and CDR2 YYNGEE come from the germline V gene. Trimming removed 5 bases from V and 5 bases from J; junction bases left unmatched: 17. The CDR3 has 17 amino acids. DNA of the CDR3: TGTGCCAGCAGTATGACGGACAGGGTGAGGGGTGGGGAGACCCAGTACTTC. Encoded protein: CASSMTDRVRGGETQYF.